This record covers a single T cell receptor (beta chain). Its antigen is undetermined. The CDR3 is 16 amino acids. With 4 bases clipped from V and 6 bases from J, the junction kept 9 bases outside the gene matches. CDR1 is SNHLY and CDR2 is FYNNEI in the germline V gene. The data are from a study of T cells in localized non-small cell lung cancer. Study conclusions and caveats: The appearance of a median about 60 of the top 100 tumor clones was seen in adjacent lung. In the blood, greater T cell density corresponded to longer overall survival.

Clones were read by immunoSEQ multiplex PCR, and TCRdb kept only the in-frame ones, dropping some. The sample includes roughly 38,000 clones, around 83% of them seen just once. Source: peripheral blood, taken before any cancer treatment. This clonotype was sampled from a woman aged 18-49 years with stage III lung adenocarcinoma. The genes are TRBV2 and TRBJ2-3; 11 bases are a match to TRBD1. The CDR3, as DNA: TGTGCCAGCAGTGGTGATTGGACAGGGGGCCTGGATACGCAGTATTTT. This codes for CASSGDWTGGLDTQYF.